This T cell receptor beta chain appears in the sequencing data of a study of blood T cell repertoires in COVID-19. Study at large: Donors in the United States, Italy and Spain gave samples during acute or convalescent COVID-19.

In the authors' methods: Reference gene primer amplification in the assay estimated nucleated cell counts. Data came from immunoSEQ multiplex PCR; TCRdb stores just in-frame clones and leaves some out. The D gene and trimming were derived from the DNA, and the V and J assignments and clone size from that table. This repertoire shows 150,000 to 200,000 clones, about 92% found once; its top ten account for roughly 4.8%. Trimming shortened V by 2 bases and J by 6 bases, and 16 bases separated the two germline ends. Germline V gene lookup returns CDR1 LGHNT and CDR2 FRNRAP. CDR3 length: 15 residues. Patients in Seattle were enrolled during active infection, then followed longitudinally.

This TCR came from a man aged 25-40 years with COVID-19, enrolled during active disease. V is TRBV12-5 and J is TRBJ1-1; weak D call: TRBD1 (5 bases). The sequenced sample was peripheral blood. Written as DNA, the CDR3 is TGTGCTAGTGGTTTGTTGAGGGAGGGGCACCCTGAAGCTTTCTTT. Translating it yields CASGLLREGHPEAFF. Variable domain in full (rest from reference TRBV12-5 and TRBJ1-1): DARVTQTPRHKVTEMGQEVTMRCQPILGHNTVFWYRQTMMQGLELLAYFRNRAPLDDSGMPKDRFSAEMPDATLATLKIQPSEPRDSAVYFCASGLLREGHPEAFFGQGTRLTVV.